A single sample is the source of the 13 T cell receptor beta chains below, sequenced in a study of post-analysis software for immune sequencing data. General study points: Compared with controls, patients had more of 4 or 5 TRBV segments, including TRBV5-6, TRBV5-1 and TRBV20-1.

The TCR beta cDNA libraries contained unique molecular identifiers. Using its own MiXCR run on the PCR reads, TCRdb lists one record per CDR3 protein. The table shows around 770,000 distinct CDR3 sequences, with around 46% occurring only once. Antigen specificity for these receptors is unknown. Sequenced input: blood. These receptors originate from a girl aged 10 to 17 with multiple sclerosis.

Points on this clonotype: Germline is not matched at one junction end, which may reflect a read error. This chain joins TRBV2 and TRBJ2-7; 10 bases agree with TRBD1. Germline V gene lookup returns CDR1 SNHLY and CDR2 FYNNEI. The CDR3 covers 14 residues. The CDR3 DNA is TGTGCCAGCAGGGAAGCCGGGACAGGGGTCGAGCAGTACTTC. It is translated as CASREAGTGVEQYF. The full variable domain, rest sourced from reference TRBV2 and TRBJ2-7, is EPEVTQTPSHQVTQMGQEVILRCVPISNHLYFYWYRQILGQKVEFLVSFYNNEISEKSEIFDDQFSVERPDGSNFTLKIRSTKLEDSAMYFCASREAGTGVEQYFGPGTRLTVT.

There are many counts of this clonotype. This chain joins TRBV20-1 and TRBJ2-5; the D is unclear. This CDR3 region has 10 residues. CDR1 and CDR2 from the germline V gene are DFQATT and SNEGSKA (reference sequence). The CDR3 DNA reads TGCAGCGCCGCACAAGAGACCCAGTACTTC. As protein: CSAAQETQYF.

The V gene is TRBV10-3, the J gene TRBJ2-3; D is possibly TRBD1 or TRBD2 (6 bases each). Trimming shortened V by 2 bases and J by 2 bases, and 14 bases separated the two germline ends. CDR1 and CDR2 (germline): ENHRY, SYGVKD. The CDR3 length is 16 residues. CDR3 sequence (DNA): TGTGCCATCAGTGAGGAACAGGGAGGAGCCACAGATACGCAGTATTTT. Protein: CAISEEQGGATDTQYF.

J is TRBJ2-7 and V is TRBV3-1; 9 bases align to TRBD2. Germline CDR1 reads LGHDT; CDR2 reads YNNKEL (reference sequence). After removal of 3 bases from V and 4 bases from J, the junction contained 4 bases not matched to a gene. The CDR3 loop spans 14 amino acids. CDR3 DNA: TGTGCCAGCAGCCAGACTAGCGGAGATTACGAGCAGTACTTC. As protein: CASSQTSGDYEQYF.

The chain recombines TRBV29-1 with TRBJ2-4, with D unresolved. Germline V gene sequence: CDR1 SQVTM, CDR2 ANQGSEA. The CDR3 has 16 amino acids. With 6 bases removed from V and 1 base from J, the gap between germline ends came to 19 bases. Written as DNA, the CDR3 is TGCAGCGTAGGCGACGACCCGAGGTTGGCCAAAAACATTCAGTACTTC. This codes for CSVGDDPRLAKNIQYF.

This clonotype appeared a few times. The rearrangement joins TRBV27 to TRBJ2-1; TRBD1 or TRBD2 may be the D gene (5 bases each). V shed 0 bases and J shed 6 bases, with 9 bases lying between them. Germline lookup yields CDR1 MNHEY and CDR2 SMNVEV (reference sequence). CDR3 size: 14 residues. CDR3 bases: TGTGCCAGCAGTTTATCGGCAGGGAGCAATGAGCAGTTCTTC. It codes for CASSLSAGSNEQFF.

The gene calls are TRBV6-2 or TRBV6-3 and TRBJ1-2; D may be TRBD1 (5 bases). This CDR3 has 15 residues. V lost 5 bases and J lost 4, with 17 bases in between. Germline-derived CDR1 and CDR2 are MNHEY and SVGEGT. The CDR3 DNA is TGTGCCAGCAGTCAACAGGCGGCGGGGTTCTATGGCTACACCTTC. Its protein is CASSQQAAGFYGYTF.

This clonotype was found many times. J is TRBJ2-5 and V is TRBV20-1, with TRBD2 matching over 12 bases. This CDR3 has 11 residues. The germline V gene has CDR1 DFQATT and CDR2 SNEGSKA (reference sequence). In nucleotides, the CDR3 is TGCAGCCTAGCGGGAGGGGGGCCCCAGTACTTC. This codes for CSLAGGGPQYF.

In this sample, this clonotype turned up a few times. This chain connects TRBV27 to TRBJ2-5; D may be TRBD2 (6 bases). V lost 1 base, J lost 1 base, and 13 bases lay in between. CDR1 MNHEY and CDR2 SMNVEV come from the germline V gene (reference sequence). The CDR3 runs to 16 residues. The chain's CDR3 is CASSLLRGTAQETQYF. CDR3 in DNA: TGTGCCAGCAGTTTATTACGAGGGACTGCCCAAGAGACCCAGTACTTC.

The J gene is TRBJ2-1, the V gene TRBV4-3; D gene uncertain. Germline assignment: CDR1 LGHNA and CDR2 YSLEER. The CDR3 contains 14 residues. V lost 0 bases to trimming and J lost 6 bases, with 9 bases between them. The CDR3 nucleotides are TGCGCCAGCAGCCAAGATAGTTGGGGCAATGAGCAGTTCTTC. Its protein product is CASSQDSWGNEQFF.

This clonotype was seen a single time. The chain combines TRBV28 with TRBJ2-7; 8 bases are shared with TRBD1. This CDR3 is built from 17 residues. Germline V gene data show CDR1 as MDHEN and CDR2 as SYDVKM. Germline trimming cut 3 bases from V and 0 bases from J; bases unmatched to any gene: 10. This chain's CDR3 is CASSFSGQGFSSYEQYF. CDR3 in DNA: TGTGCCAGCAGTTTTTCCGGACAGGGCTTTAGCTCCTACGAGCAGTACTTC.

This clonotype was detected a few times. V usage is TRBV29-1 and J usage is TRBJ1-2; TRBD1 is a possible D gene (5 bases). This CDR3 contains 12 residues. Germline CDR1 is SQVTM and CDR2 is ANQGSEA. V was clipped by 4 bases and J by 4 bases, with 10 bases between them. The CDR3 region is CSVGDRFYGYTF. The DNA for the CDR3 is TGCAGCGTTGGGGACCGGTTCTATGGCTACACCTTC.

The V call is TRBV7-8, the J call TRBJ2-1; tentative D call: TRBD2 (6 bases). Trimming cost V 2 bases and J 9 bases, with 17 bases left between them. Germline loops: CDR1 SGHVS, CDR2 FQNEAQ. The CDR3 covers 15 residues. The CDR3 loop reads CASSLTGAGWGEQFF. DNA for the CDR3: TGTGCCAGCAGCTTAACCGGCGCGGGATGGGGTGAGCAGTTCTTC.